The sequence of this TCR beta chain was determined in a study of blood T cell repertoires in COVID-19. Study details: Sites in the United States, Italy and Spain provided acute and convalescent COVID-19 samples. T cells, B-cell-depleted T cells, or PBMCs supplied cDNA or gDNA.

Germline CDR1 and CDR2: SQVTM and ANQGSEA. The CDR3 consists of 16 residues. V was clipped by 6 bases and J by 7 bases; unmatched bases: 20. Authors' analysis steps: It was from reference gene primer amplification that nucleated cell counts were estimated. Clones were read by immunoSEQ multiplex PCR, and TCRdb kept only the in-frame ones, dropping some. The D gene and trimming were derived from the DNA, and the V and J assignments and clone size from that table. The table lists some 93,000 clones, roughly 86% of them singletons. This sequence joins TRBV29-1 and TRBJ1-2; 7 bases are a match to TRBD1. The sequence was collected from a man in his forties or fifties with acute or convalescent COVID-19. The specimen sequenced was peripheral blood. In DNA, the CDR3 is TGCAGCGTCACTCAAGACAGGGCGAACCTTCGTTTTGGCTACACCTTC. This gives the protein CSVTQDRANLRFGYTF.